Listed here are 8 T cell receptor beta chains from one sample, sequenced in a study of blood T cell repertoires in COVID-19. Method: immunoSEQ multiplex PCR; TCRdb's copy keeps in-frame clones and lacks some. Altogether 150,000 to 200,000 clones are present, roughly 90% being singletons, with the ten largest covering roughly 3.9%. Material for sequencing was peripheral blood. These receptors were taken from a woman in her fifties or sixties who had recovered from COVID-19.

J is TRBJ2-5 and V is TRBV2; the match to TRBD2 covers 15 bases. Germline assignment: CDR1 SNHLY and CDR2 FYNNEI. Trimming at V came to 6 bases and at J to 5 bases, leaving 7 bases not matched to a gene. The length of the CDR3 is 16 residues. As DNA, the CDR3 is TGTGCCAGCAGCTACTGGACTAGCGGGGGGGCTGAGACCCAGTACTTC. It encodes CASSYWTSGGAETQYF.

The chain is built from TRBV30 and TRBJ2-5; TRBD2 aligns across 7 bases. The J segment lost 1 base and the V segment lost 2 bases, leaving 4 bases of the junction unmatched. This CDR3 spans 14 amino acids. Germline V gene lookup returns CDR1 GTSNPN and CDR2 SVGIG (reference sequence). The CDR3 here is CAWSTSGVQETQYF. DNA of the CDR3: TGTGCCTGGAGTACCAGCGGGGTCCAAGAGACCCAGTACTTC.

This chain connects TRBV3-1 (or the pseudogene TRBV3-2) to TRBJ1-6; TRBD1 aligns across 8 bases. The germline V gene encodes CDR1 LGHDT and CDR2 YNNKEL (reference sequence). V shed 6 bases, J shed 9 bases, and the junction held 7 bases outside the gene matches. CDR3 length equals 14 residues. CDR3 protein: CASRADRDISPLHF. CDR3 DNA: TGTGCCAGCAGGGCGGACAGGGATATTTCACCCCTCCACTTT.

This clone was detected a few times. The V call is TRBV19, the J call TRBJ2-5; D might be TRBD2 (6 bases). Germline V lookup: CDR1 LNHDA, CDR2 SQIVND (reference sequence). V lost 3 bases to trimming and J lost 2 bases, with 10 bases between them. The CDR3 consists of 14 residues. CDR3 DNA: TGTGCCAGTAGTATCGGGACTTATCAAGAGACCCAGTACTTC. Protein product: CASSIGTYQETQYF.

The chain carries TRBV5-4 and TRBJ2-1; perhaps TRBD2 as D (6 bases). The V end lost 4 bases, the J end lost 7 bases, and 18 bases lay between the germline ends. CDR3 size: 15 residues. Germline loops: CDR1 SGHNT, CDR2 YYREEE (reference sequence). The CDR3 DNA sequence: TGTGCCAGCAGCCCTTACGGCGGGGTCGGGAATGAGCAGTTCTTC. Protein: CASSPYGGVGNEQFF. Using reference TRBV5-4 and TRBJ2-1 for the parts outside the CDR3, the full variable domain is ETGVTQSPTHLIKTRGQQVTLRCSSQSGHNTVSWYQQALGQGPQFIFQYYREEENGRGNFPPRFSGLQFPNYSSELNVNALELDDSALYLCASSPYGGVGNEQFFGPGTRLTVL.

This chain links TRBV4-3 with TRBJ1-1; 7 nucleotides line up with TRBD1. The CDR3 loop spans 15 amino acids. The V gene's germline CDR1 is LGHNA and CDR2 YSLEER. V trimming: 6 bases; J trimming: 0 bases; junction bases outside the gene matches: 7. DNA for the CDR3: TGCGCCAGCAGTCCGGGACAGAGCATGAACACTGAAGCTTTCTTT. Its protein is CASSPGQSMNTEAFF.

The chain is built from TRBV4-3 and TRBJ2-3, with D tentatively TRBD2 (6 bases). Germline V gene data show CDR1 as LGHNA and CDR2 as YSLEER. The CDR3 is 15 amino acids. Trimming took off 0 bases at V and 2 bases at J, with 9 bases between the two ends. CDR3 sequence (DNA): TGCGCCAGCAGCCAAGAGCGGGATCCCACAGATACGCAGTATTTT. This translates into CASSQERDPTDTQYF.

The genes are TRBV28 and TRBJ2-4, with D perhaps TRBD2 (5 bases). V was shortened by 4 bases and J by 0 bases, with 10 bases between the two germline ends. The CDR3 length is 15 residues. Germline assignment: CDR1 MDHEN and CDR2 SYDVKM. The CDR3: CASSSAGVAKNIQYF. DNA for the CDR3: TGTGCCAGCAGTTCCGCCGGGGTAGCCAAAAACATTCAGTACTTC.